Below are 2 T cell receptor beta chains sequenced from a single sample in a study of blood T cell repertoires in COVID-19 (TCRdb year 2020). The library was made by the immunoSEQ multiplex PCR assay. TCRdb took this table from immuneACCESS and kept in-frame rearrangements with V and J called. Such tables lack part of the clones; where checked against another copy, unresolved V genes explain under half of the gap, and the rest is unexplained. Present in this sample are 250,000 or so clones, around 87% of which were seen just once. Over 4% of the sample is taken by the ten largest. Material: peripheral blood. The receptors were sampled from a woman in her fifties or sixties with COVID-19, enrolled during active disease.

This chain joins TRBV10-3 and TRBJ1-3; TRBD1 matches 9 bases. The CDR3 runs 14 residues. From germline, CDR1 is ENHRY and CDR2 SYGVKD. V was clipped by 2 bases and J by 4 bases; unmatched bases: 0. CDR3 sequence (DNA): TGTGCCATCAGTGAGACAGGGGGCGGAAACACCATATATTTT. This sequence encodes CAISETGGGNTIYF.

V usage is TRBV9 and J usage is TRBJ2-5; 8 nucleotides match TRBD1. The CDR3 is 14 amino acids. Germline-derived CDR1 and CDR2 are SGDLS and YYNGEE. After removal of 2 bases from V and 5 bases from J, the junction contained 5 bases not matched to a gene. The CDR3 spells CASSVRGLGETQYF. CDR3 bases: TGTGCCAGCAGCGTCAGGGGGCTAGGGGAGACCCAGTACTTC.